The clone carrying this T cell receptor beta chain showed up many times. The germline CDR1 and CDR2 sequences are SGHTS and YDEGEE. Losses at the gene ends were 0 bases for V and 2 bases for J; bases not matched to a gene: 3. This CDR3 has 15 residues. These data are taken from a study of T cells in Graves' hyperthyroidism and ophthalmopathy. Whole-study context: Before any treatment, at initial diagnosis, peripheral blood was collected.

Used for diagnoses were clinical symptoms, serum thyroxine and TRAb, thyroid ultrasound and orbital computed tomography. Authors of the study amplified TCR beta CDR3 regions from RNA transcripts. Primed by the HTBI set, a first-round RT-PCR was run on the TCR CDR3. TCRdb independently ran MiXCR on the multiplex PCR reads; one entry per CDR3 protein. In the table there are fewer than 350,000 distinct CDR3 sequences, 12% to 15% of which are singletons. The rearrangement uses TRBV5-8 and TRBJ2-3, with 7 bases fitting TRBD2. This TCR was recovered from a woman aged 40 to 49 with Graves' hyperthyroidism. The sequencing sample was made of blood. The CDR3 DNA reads TGTGCCAGCAGCTTGGCGGGAGGATTCACAGATACGCAGTATTTT. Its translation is CASSLAGGFTDTQYF. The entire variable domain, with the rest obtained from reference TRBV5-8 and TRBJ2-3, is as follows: EAGVTQSPTHLIKTRGQQATLRCSPISGHTSVYWYQQALGLGLQFLLWYDEGEERNRGNFPPRFSGRQFPNYSSELNVNALELEDSALYLCASSLAGGFTDTQYFGPGTRLTVL.